Below are 5 T cell receptor beta chains sequenced from a single sample in a study of blood T cell repertoires in COVID-19 (dated by TCRdb to between 2020 and 2021). Receptor libraries were prepared by the immunoSEQ multiplex PCR assay. TCRdb re-hosts the immuneACCESS table, in-frame sequences only. Its copies lack some clones; in the studies checked, an unresolved V gene accounts for under half of them, and the cause for the rest is not known. For this sample there are fewer than 200,000 clones; roughly 87% appear just once. Roughly 1.5% of the sample comes from the top ten. The sample taken for sequencing was peripheral blood. The receptors shown here come from a woman aged 45-59 years with acute or convalescent COVID-19.

The genes are TRBV2 and TRBJ2-1; TRBD2 matches at 9 bases. J was trimmed by 10 bases and V by 2 bases; bases with no gene match: 9. Germline values: CDR1 SNHLY, CDR2 FYNNEI. The CDR3 extends over 15 amino acids. The CDR3 bases are TGTGCCAGCAGTGAAAATAGCGGGGGAAGCAAGGAGCAGTTCTTC. Amino acids: CASSENSGGSKEQFF.

The chain is built from TRBV11-2 and TRBJ1-6, with 7 bases fitting TRBD1. V was pared by 4 bases and J by 9 bases, with 3 bases of the junction left unmatched. The CDR3 sequence is 13 residues long. Germline CDR1 and CDR2: SGHAT and FQNNGV. Written as DNA, the CDR3 is TGTGCCAGCAGCTATGCAGGGGGTTCACCCCTCCACTTT. Its protein is CASSYAGGSPLHF.

This chain links TRBV6-5 with TRBJ1-1, with unresolved D. In germline, CDR1 is MNHEY, CDR2 SVGAGI. The CDR3 sequence is 15 residues long. The V end lost 0 bases, the J end lost 4 bases, and 12 bases lay between the germline ends. The chain's CDR3 is CASSYSAGLVTEAFF. In nucleotides, the CDR3 is TGTGCCAGCAGTTACTCCGCCGGGTTGGTCACTGAAGCTTTCTTT.

The V call is TRBV7-2, the J call TRBJ2-5; 7 positions agree with TRBD1. The CDR3 runs 14 residues. The trim removed 6 bases at V and 2 bases at J, leaving 6 bases unmatched. The germline V gene has CDR1 SGHTA and CDR2 FQGNSA. CDR3 residues: CASRLQGLQETQYF. The CDR3 DNA follows: TGTGCCAGCAGGCTACAGGGGCTGCAAGAGACCCAGTACTTC. The complete variable domain, with remaining parts taken from reference TRBV7-2 and TRBJ2-5, reads GAGVSQSPSNKVTEKGKDVELRCDPISGHTALYWYRQSLGQGLEFLIYFQGNSAPDKSGLPSDRFSAERTGGSVSTLTIQRTQQEDSAVYLCASRLQGLQETQYFGPGTRLLVL.

The chain uses TRBV4-3 and TRBJ1-2; D is undetermined. Per the germline V gene, CDR1 is LGHNA and CDR2 is YSLEER. V shed 4 bases and J shed 8 bases, with 20 bases lying between them. The CDR3 totals 15 residues. The CDR3 nucleotides read TGCGCCAGCAGCCGAACCCCAGCGAGAGACGGGGGCTACACCTTC. It encodes CASSRTPARDGGYTF.